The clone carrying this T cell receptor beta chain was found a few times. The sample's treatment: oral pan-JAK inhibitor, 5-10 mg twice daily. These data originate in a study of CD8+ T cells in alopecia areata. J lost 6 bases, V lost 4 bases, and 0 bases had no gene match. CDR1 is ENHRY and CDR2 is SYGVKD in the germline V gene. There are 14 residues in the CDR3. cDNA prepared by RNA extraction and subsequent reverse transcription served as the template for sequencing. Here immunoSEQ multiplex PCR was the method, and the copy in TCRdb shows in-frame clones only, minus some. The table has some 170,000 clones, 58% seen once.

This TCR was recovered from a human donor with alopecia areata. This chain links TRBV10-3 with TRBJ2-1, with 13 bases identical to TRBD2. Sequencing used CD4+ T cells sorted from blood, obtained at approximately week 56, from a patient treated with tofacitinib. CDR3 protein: CAISGTSGGNEQFF. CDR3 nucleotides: TGTGCCATCAGTGGGACTAGCGGGGGCAATGAGCAGTTCTTC.